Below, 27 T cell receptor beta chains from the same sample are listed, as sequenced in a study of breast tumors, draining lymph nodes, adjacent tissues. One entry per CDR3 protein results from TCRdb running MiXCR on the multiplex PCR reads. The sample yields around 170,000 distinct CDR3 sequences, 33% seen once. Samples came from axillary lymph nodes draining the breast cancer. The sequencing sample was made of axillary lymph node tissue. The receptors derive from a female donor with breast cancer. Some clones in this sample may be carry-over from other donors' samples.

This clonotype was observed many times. The CDR3 DNA reads TGTGCCAGCAGCCAGTGGGGGCAGGGTAAAGAGACCCAGTACTTC. It translates to CASSQWGQGKETQYF. The chain couples TRBV4-2 to TRBJ2-5; D possibly corresponds to TRBD1 (6 bases). Trimming took off 3 bases at V and 3 bases at J, with 14 bases between the two ends. Germline CDR1 is LGHNA and CDR2 is YNFKEQ. The length of the CDR3 is 15 residues.

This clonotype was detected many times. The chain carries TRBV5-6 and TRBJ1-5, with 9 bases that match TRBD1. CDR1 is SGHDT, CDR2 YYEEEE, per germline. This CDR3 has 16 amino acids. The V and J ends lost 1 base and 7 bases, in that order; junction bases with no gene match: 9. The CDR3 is CASSLFGTGKGQPQHF. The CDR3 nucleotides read TGTGCCAGCAGCTTGTTTGGGACAGGGAAGGGGCAGCCCCAGCATTTT.

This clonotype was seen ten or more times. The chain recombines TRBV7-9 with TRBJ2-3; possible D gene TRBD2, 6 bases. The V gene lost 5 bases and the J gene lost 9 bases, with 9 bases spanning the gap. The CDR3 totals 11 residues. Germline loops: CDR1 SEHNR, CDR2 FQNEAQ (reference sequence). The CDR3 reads CASSAAGTQYF. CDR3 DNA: TGTGCCAGCAGCGCCGCGGGGACGCAGTATTTT.

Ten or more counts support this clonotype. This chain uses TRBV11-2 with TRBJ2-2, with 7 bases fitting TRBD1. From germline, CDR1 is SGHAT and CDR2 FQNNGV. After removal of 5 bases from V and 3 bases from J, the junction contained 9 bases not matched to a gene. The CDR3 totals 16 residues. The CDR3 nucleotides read TGTGCCAGCAGCCCCCTCTCAGGGGGTGACACCGGGGAGCTGTTTTTT. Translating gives CASSPLSGGDTGELFF.

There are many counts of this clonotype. CDR3 residues: CASSPRTSAYNEQFF. The CDR3 DNA follows: TGTGCCAGCAGCCCCCGGACTAGCGCGTACAATGAGCAGTTCTTC. The rearrangement joins TRBV11-3 to TRBJ2-1; TRBD2 agrees at 9 bases. This CDR3 contains 15 residues. With V trimmed by 5 bases and J by 4 bases, 6 bases remained unmatched. From germline, CDR1 is SGHNT and CDR2 YENEEA. Using reference TRBV11-3 and TRBJ2-1 for the parts outside the CDR3, the full variable domain is EAGVVQSPRYKIIEKKQPVAFWCNPISGHNTLYWYLQNLGQGPELLIRYENEEAVDDSQLPKDRFSAERLKGVDSTLKIQPAELGDSAVYLCASSPRTSAYNEQFFGPGTRLTVL.

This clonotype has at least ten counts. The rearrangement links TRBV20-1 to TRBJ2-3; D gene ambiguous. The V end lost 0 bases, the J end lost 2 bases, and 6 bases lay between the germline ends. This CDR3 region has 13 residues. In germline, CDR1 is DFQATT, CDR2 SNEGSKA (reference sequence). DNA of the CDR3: TGCAGTGCTAGAGACACAAACACAGATACGCAGTATTTT. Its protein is CSARDTNTDTQYF.

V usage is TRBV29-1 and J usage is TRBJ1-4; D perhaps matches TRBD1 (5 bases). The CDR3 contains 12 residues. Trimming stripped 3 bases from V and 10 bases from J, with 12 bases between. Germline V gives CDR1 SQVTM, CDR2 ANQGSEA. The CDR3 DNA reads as TGCAGCGTTGAGGGGGGGACTGGAAAACTGTTTTTT. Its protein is CSVEGGTGKLFF.

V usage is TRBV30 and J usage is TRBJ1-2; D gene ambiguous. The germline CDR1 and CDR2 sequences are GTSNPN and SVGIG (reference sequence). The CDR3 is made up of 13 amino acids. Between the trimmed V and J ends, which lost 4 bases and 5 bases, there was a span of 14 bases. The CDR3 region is CAWTIAGSYGYTF. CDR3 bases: TGTGCCTGGACGATCGCGGGGAGTTATGGCTACACCTTC.

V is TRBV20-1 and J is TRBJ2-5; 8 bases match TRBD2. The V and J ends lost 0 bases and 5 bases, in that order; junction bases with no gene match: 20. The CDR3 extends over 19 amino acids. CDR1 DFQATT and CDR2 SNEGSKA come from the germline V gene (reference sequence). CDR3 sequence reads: CSARDTPTSARPRSETQYF. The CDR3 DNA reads TGCAGTGCTAGAGATACCCCGACTAGCGCGAGGCCCCGTAGTGAGACCCAGTACTTC.

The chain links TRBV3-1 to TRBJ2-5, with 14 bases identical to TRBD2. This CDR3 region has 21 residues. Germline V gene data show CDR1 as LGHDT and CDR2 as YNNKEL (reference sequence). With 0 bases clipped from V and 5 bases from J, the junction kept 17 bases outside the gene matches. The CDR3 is CASSQDSLGLAGAILRETQYF. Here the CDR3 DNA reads TGTGCCAGCAGCCAAGATTCACTGGGACTAGCGGGGGCCATCCTCCGGGAGACCCAGTACTTC.

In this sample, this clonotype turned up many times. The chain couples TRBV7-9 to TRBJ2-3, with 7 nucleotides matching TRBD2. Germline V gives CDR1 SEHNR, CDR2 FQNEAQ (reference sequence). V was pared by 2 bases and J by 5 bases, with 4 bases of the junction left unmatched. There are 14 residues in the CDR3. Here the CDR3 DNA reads TGTGCCAGCAGCTTACCAGCGGGAAGAGATACGCAGTATTTT. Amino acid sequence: CASSLPAGRDTQYF.

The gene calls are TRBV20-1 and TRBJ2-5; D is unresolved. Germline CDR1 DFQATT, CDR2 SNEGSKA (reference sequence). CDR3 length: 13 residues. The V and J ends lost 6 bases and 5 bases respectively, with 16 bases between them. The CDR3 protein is CSAAGLDNETQYF. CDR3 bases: TGCAGTGCCGCCGGGCTCGACAATGAGACCCAGTACTTC.

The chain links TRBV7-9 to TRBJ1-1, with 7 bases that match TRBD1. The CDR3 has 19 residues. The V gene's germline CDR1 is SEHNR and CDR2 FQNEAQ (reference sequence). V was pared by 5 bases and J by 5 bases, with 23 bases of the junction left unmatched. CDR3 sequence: CASSTDQQGGVKGRTEAFF. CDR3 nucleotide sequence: TGTGCCAGCAGCACCGACCAGCAAGGGGGCGTTAAGGGAAGGACTGAAGCTTTCTTT.

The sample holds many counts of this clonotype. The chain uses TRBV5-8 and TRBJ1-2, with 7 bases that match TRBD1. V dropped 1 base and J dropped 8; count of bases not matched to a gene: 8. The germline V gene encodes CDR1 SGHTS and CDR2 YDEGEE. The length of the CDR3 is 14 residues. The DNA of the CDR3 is TGTGCCAGCAGCTTGTCTGGACAGGCAACAGGCTACACCTTC. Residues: CASSLSGQATGYTF.

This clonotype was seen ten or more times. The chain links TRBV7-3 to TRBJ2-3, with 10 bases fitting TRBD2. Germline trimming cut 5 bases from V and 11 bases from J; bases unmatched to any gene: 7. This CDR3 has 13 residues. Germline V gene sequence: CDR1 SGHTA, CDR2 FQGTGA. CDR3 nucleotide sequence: TGTGCCAGCAGCCTAGCGGGAGCTAATAAGCAGTATTTT. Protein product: CASSLAGANKQYF. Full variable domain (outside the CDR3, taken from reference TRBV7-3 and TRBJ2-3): GAGVSQTPSNKVTEKGKYVELRCDPISGHTALYWYRQSLGQGPEFLIYFQGTGAADDSGLPNDRFFAVRPEGSVSTLKIQRTERGDSAVYLCASSLAGANKQYFGPGTRLTVL.

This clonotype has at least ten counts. Here the CDR3 reads CASSQRAESPLHF. The CDR3, as DNA: TGTGCCAGCAGCCAGCGGGCGGAATCACCCCTCCACTTT. This sequence joins TRBV7-9 and TRBJ1-6; D is unclear. Trimming cost V 5 bases and J 10 bases, with 12 bases left between them. The CDR3 runs 13 residues. Germline CDR1 reads SEHNR; CDR2 reads FQNEAQ (reference sequence).

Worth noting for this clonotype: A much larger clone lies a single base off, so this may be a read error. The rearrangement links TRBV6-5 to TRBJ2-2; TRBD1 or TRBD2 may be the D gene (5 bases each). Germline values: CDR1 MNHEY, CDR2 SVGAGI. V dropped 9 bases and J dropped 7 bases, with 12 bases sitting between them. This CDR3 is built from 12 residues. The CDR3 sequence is CASVGTGGELFF. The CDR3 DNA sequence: TGTGCCAGTGTGGGGACGGGCGGGGAGCTGTTTTTT.

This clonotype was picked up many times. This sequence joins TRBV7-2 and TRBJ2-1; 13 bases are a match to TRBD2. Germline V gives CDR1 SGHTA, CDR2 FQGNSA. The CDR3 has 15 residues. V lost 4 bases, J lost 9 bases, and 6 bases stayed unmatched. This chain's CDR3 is CASSSGLAGVVEQFF. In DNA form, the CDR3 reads TGTGCCAGCAGCTCCGGACTAGCGGGAGTGGTTGAGCAGTTCTTC.

Here the CDR3 DNA reads TGTGCCATAGAGGACTCTACAGATACGCAGTTCTTC. It specifies CAIEDSTDTQFF. The J gene is TRBJ2-1, the V gene TRBV10-3; tentative D call: TRBD2 (5 bases). The V end lost 9 bases, the J end lost 12 bases, and 18 bases lay between the germline ends. This CDR3 is built from 12 residues. Germline V lookup: CDR1 ENHRY, CDR2 SYGVKD.

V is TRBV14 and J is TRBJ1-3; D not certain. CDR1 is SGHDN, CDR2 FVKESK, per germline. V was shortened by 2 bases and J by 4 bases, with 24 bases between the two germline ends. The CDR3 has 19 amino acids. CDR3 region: CASSQLRAEAGGNGNTIYF. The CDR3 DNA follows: TGTGCCAGCAGCCAATTGAGAGCAGAAGCGGGAGGTAACGGAAACACCATATATTTT.

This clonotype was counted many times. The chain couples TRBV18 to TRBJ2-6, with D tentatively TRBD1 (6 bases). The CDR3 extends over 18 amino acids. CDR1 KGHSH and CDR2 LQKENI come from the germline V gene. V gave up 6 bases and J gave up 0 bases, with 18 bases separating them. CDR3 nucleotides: TGTGCCAGCTCCTCGAGGGACAACCGCCCCTCTGGGGCCAACGTCCTGACTTTC. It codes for CASSSRDNRPSGANVLTF.

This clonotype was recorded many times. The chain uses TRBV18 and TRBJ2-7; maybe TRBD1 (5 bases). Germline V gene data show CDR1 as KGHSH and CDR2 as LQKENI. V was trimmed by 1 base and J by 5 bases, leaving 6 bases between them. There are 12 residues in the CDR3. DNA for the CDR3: TGTGCCAGCTCACCACGGGGCCACGAGCAGTACTTC. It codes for CASSPRGHEQYF.

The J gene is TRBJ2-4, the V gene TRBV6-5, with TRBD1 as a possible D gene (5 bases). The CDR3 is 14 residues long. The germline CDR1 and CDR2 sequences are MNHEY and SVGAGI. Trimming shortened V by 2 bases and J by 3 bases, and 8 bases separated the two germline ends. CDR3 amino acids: CASSYGRDKNIQYF. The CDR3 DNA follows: TGTGCCAGCAGTTACGGCAGGGACAAAAACATTCAGTACTTC.

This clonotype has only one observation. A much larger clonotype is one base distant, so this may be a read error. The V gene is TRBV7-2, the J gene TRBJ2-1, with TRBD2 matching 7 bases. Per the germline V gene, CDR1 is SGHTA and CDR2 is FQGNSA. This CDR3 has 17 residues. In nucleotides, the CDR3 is TGTGCCAGCACCCTCAATATGGGAGGGGTCTCCTACAATGAGCAGCTCTTC. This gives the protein CASTLNMGGVSYNEQLF.

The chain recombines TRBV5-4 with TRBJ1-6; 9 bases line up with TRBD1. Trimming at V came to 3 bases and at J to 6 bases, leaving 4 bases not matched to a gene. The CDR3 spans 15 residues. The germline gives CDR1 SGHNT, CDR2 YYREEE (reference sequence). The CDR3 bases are TGTGCCAGCAGCTCAGTACAGGGGGCTAATTCACCCCTCCACTTT. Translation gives CASSSVQGANSPLHF.

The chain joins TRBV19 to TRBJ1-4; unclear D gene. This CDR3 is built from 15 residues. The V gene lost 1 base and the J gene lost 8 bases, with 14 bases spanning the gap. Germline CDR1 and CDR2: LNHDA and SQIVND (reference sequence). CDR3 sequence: CASSIVAPIREKLFF. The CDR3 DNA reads TGTGCCAGTAGTATAGTGGCCCCCATCCGGGAAAAACTGTTTTTT.

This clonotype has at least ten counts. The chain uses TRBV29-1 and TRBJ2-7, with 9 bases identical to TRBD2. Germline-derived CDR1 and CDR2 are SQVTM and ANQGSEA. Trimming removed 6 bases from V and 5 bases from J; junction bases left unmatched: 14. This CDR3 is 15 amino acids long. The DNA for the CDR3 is TGCAGCGTCCAAAAGGGCGGGAGGGCCGTACACGAGCAGTACTTC. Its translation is CSVQKGGRAVHEQYF.